This T cell receptor (beta chain) was sequenced during a study of human T cells and chemical hapten exposure. Overall study: Reading of the patch tests, which applied 0.01% DPC to the upper back, occurred at 6 days. Largely, small differences in pooled library volume made per-sample TCR yields vary.

The table lists this clonotype with many counts. Its antigen is not known. Study-wide results and caveats: Expanded TCR counts at PT1 were positively correlated with the patch test score.

Source study methods: Ranging from about 20,000 to 750,000, TCR counts per sample had a median value of roughly 96,000. TCRdb re-called the RACE reads with MiXCR, one entry per CDR3 protein. The V and J calls here are based on TCRdb, not the publication. The data show hundreds of thousands of distinct CDR3 sequences, around 6% seen once. Time point in this sample: patch test 2, 6 weeks after DPC sensitization. The sample's treatment: therapeutic diphenylcyclopropenone sensitization with weekly scalp DPC. CDR1 is DFQATT and CDR2 is SNEGSKA in the germline V gene (reference sequence). The CDR3 extends over 14 amino acids. V shed 2 bases and J shed 2 bases, with 12 bases lying between them.

The V and J genes are TRBV20-1 and TRBJ1-2; a possible D gene is TRBD1 (5 bases). Sequencing used whole blood, obtained in connection with sensitization to the hapten diphenylcyclopropenone (DPC). The origin of this receptor is a woman aged 18-29 years with alopecia areata. Some clones in this sample may be carry-over from other donors' samples. This CDR3 reads CSARWGRGNYGYTF. In DNA form, the CDR3 reads TGCAGTGCTAGATGGGGTCGGGGGAACTATGGCTACACCTTC.